A selection of T cell receptor beta chains follows, all from one sample in a study of blood T cell repertoires in COVID-19. The repertoire was sequenced with immunoSEQ multiplex PCR; TCRdb's copy has only in-frame clones and lacks some. The sample includes 140,000 or so clones, roughly 89% seen only once; the top ten take 8.6%. Sample: peripheral blood. The receptors were sampled from a woman between 50 and 59 years old with active or convalescent COVID-19. Both conserved end residues are part of each CDR3. The D gene is left open where the match is weak. Clone size, where shown, is once, few, many, or a class for clones that have expanded.

>TRBJ2-5|.|TRBV18|.
CASSPAKLGETQYF
TGTGCCAGCTCCCCCGCCAAGCTCGGGGAGACCCAGTACTTC
>TRBJ1-5|.|TRBV19|.
CASSIGSGQRSNQPQHF
TGTGCCAGTAGTATAGGTTCAGGACAAAGGAGCAATCAGCCCCAGCATTTT
>TRBJ1-1|TRBD1|TRBV10-3|few
CAISVGDRGTEAFF
TGTGCCATCAGTGTCGGTGACAGGGGCACTGAAGCTTTCTTT
>TRBJ1-2|.|TRBV7-9|.
CASSFSNRQDNYGYTF
TGTGCCAGCAGCTTTTCTAATAGACAGGATAACTATGGCTACACCTTC
>TRBJ1-6|TRBD1|TRBV7-2|.
CASSSDLRQGVMNSPLHF
TGTGCCAGCAGCTCCGACTTAAGACAGGGGGTGATGAATTCACCCCTCCACTTT
>TRBJ2-3|.|TRBV5-6|.
CASSLGAAPDTQYF
TGTGCCAGCAGCTTGGGGGCAGCTCCAGATACGCAGTATTTT
>TRBJ2-2|TRBD1|TRBV3-1/TRBV3-2|once
CASSQRSGTGRRTGELFF
TGTGCCAGCAGCCAACGATCCGGGACAGGGCGTAGAACCGGGGAGCTGTTTTTT
>TRBJ2-5|TRBD1|TRBV5-1|once
CASSRGQGEETQYF
TGCGCCAGCAGCCGCGGACAGGGTGAAGAGACCCAGTACTTC
>TRBJ1-1|.|TRBV11-2|.
CASSPGLNTEAFF
TGTGCCAGCAGCCCCGGGTTGAACACTGAAGCTTTCTTT
>TRBJ2-7|.|TRBV6-1|.
CASSEVAGWDNYEQYF
TGTGCCAGCAGTGAGGTGGCAGGGTGGGACAACTACGAGCAGTACTTC
>TRBJ2-7|TRBD1|TRBV6-5|.
CASSRLTGGIYEQYF
TGTGCCAGCAGCCGATTGACAGGGGGCATTTACGAGCAGTACTTC
>TRBJ1-5|.|TRBV29-1|.
CSAVTASNQPQHF
TGCAGCGCCGTGACAGCTAGCAATCAGCCCCAGCATTTT
>TRBJ2-5|TRBD2|TRBV5-1|.
CASSPGLVGVLQETQYF
TGCGCCAGCAGCCCGGGACTAGTGGGTGTCTTACAAGAGACCCAGTACTTC
>TRBJ1-6|.|TRBV9|.
CASTRGEGVLNSPLHF
TGTGCCAGCACCAGGGGAGAAGGGGTATTAAATTCACCCCTCCACTTT
>TRBJ2-3|TRBD2|TRBV10-3|.
CAISESGRGVNADTQYF
TGTGCCATCAGTGAGTCTGGGCGGGGGGTTAACGCAGATACGCAGTATTTT
>TRBJ2-5|TRBD2|TRBV6-5|.
CASSSLAGVETQYF
TGTGCCAGCAGCTCACTAGCGGGAGTAGAGACCCAGTACTTC
>TRBJ1-5|.|TRBV5-5|.
CASSMDGQSNQPQHF
TGTGCCAGCAGCATGGATGGACAGAGCAATCAGCCCCAGCATTTT